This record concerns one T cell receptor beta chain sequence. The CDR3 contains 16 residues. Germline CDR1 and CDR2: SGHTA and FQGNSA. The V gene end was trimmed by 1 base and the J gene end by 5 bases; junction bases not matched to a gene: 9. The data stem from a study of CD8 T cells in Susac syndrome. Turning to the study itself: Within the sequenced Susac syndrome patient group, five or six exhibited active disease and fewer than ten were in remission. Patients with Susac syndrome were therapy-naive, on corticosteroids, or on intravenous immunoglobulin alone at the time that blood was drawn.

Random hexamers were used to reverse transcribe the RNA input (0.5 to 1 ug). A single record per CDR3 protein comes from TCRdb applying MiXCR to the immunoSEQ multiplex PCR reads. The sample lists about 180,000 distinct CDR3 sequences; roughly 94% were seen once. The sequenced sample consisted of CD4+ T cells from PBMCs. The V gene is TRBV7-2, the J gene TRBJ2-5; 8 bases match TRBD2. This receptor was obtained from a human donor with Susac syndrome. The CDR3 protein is CASSLGSRGDLETQYF. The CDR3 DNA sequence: TGTGCCAGCAGCTTAGGGTCGCGGGGGGATTTGGAGACCCAGTACTTC. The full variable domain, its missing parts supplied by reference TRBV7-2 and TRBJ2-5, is GAGVSQSPSNKVTEKGKDVELRCDPISGHTALYWYRQSLGQGLEFLIYFQGNSAPDKSGLPSDRFSAERTGGSVSTLTIQRTQQEDSAVYLCASSLGSRGDLETQYFGPGTRLLVL.